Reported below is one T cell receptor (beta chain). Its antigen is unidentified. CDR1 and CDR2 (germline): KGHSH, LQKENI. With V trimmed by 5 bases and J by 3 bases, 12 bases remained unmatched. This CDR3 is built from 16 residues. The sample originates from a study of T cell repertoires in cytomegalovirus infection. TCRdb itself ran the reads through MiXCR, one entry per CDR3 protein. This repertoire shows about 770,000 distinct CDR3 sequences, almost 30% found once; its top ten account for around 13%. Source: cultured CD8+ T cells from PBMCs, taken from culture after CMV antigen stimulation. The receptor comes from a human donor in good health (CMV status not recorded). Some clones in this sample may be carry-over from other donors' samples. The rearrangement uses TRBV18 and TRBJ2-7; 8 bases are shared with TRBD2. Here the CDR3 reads CASSSPAGREVYEQYF. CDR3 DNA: TGTGCCAGCTCATCCCCAGCTGGGCGGGAGGTCTACGAGCAGTACTTC.